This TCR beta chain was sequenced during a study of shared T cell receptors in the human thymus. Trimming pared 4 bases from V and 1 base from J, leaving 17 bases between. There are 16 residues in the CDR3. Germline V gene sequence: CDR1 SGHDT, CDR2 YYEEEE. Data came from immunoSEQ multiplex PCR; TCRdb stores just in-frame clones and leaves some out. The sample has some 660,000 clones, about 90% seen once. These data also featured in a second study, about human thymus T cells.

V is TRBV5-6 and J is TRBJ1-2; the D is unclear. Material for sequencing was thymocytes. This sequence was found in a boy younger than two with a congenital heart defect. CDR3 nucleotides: TGTGCCAGCAGCCCTAATCCAAGGAGCTTTAACTATGGCTACACCTTC. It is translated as CASSPNPRSFNYGYTF. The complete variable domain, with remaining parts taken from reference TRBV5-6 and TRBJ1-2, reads DAGVTQSPTHLIKTRGQQVTLRCSPKSGHDTVSWYQQALGQGPQFIFQYYEEEERQRGNFPDRFSGHQFPNYSSELNVNALLLGDSALYLCASSPNPRSFNYGYTFGSGTRLTVV.